This T cell receptor (beta chain) comes out of a study of blood T cell repertoires in COVID-19. Looking at the study overall: In each case, the material was cDNA or gDNA derived from T cells, B-cell-depleted T cells, or PBMCs.

V gave up 6 bases and J gave up 0 bases; unmatched junction bases: 6. This CDR3 has 14 amino acids. Germline CDR1 reads SQVTM; CDR2 reads ANQGSEA. Across about two dozen US areas, participants ranged in age from about 18 to 100 years. The protocol was immunoSEQ multiplex PCR, while the TCRdb copy is restricted to in-frame clones and leaves out a portion. The sample consists of roughly 250,000 clones, about 93% of them appearing once. The chain uses TRBV29-1 and TRBJ2-7, with TRBD1 matching over 9 bases. Sequencing input: PBMCs or T cells enriched from blood (not recorded which). The receptor was derived from a young woman who had recovered from COVID-19. Here the CDR3 DNA reads TGCAGCGTGAGGATGGGACAGGGCTCCTACGAGCAGTACTTC. This translates into CSVRMGQGSYEQYF.